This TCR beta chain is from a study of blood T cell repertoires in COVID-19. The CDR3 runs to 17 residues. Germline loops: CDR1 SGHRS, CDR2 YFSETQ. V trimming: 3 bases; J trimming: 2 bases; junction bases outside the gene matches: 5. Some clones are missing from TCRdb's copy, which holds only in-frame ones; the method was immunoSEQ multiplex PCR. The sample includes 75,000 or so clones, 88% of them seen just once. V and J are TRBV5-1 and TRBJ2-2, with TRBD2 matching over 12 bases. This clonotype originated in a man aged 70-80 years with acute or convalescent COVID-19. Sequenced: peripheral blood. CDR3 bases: TGCGCCAGCAGCTCTGGACTAGCGGGGATAAACACCGGGGAGCTGTTTTTT. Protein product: CASSSGLAGINTGELFF.